A selection of T cell receptor beta chains follows, all from one sample in a study of T cell changes during pregnancy in multiple sclerosis. Produced via immunoSEQ multiplex PCR; TCRdb's table is partial and in-frame only. The sample holds fewer than 65,000 clones, around 93% seen once. This material consisted of peripheral blood, taken in the second trimester of pregnancy. These receptors were obtained from a female donor with multiple sclerosis, enrolled in a pregnancy study. Each CDR3 is given with its conserved first and last residue. A D gene is named only where the DNA matches it firmly. Not every row has a clone size; where given, it reads once, few, many or a size class.

V gene	clone size	J gene	D gene	CDR3 DNA	CDR3 protein
TRBV6-5	.	TRBJ2-7	TRBD2	TGTGCCAGTAGAATCGAGCGGGAGGGGTGGTACGAGCAGTACTTC	CASRIEREGWYEQYF
TRBV11-2	.	TRBJ1-5	TRBD1	TGTGCCAGCAGCTCAACAGGGGACAGGCCCCAGCATTTT	CASSSTGDRPQHF
TRBV5-4	.	TRBJ1-6	.	TGTGCCAGCAGCTTCCGGGATTCACCCCTCCACTTT	CASSFRDSPLHF
TRBV27	.	TRBJ2-1	.	TGTGCCAGCAGTCCCCACGCGGCCTACAATGAGCAGTTCTTC	CASSPHAAYNEQFF
TRBV4-3	.	TRBJ2-2	.	TGCGCCAGCAGCCCCGGGAGTACCGGGGAGCTGTTTTTT	CASSPGSTGELFF
TRBV7-2	.	TRBJ1-5	TRBD1	TGTGCCAGCAGCTTAGGTACAGGGGGCAATCAGCCCCAGCATTTT	CASSLGTGGNQPQHF
TRBV9	once	TRBJ2-1	.	TGTGCCAGCAGCGGTTGGGGGCCATTCAATGAGCAGTTCTTC	CASSGWGPFNEQFF
TRBV7-3	.	TRBJ2-2	.	TGTGCCAGCAGCCCCGGGCAGGGCTCTTTAAATACGGGGGAGCTGTTTTTT	CASSPGQGSLNTGELFF
TRBV18	.	TRBJ2-3	.	TGTGCCAGCTCACTCTCGGCAGATACGCAGTATTTT	CASSLSADTQYF
TRBV7-9	few	TRBJ2-1	TRBD2	TGTGCCAGCAGCTTAGTGGCTAGCGGGAGGGCTTTCAATGAGCAGTTCTTC	CASSLVASGRAFNEQFF
TRBV15	.	TRBJ2-2	TRBD2	TGTGCCACCAGCAGAGATCTTGGGAGGGCCATTACCGGGGAGCTGTTTTTT	CATSRDLGRAITGELFF
TRBV6-5	.	TRBJ2-5	.	TGTGCCAGCAGTAACGGCGGGACCCAGTACTTC	CASSNGGTQYF
TRBV10-3	.	TRBJ2-5	TRBD2	TGTGCCATCAGTGGAACTAGCGGGGAAGAGACCCAGTACTTC	CAISGTSGEETQYF
TRBV19	.	TRBJ2-1	TRBD2	TGTGCCAGTAGGGATATAGCGGGAGGGAACAATGAGCAGTTCTTC	CASRDIAGGNNEQFF
TRBV5-1	.	TRBJ2-3	TRBD2	TGCGCCAGCAGCCTCGGGACTAGCGGCACAGATACGCAGTATTTT	CASSLGTSGTDTQYF
TRBV28	.	TRBJ1-4	.	TGTGCCAGCTCGGCAAGGAGAGAACTGTTTTTT	CASSARRELFF
TRBV23-1	.	TRBJ2-4	TRBD2	TGCGCCGGGCGGGGGTGCGACATTCAGTACTTC	CAGRGCDIQYF
TRBV6-1	.	TRBJ1-1	.	TGTGCCAGCAGTGAATTTAGGGGGTTTTTGAGGACTGAAGCTTTCTTT	CASSEFRGFLRTEAFF
TRBV19	.	TRBJ2-5	TRBD1	TGTGCCAGTAGTATCTTACGGACAGGAGACCAAGAGACCCAGTACTTC	CASSILRTGDQETQYF
TRBV7-9	.	TRBJ1-1	TRBD1	TGTGCCAGCAGCTTAAGGGCAGGGGGCACTATCGACACTGAAGCTTTCTTT	CASSLRAGGTIDTEAFF
TRBV7-2	.	TRBJ2-1	.	TGTGCCAGCAGCTTAGAACTGAACCCCTACAATGAGCAGTTCTTC	CASSLELNPYNEQFF
TRBV10-3	.	TRBJ2-7	TRBD2	TGTGCCATCAGTGAGCCTCGAGGCTGGACTAGCGGGAGGGCCGGCGAGCAGTACTTC	CAISEPRGWTSGRAGEQYF
TRBV25-1	.	TRBJ2-1	TRBD2	TGTGCCAGCAGTGAATTCACTAGCGGGAGAACAAATGAGCAGTTCTTC	CASSEFTSGRTNEQFF
TRBV27	.	TRBJ2-5	TRBD2	TGTGCCAGCACTGCTAGCGGGTCGCAAGAGACCCAGTACTTC	CASTASGSQETQYF
TRBV29-1	.	TRBJ2-5	.	TGCAGCGTGCTCCAGGTGGGCCAAGAGACCCAGTACTTC	CSVLQVGQETQYF
TRBV19	.	TRBJ1-2	.	TGTGCCAGTAGTGCCGGCACAGCAGGAATGGGTGGCTACACCTTC	CASSAGTAGMGGYTF
TRBV19	few	TRBJ2-3	TRBD2	TGTGCCAGTAGGATAGCGGGAGATACGCAGTATTTT	CASRIAGDTQYF
TRBV7-6	.	TRBJ1-1	.	TGTGCCAGCAGCCCGGGAGACACTGAAGCTTTCTTT	CASSPGDTEAFF
TRBV7-2	.	TRBJ2-7	.	TGTGCCAGCAGCTTTGGCGGCAGCTCCTACGAGCAGTACTTC	CASSFGGSSYEQYF
TRBV4-3	.	TRBJ2-3	TRBD2	TGCGCCAGCAGTCTGGGACTAGCGGGAGGGAGAGGGACAGATACGCAGTATTTT	CASSLGLAGGRGTDTQYF
TRBV29-1	few	TRBJ1-1	.	TGCAGCGTTGAAAGTACCGGTACTGAAGCTTTCTTT	CSVESTGTEAFF
TRBV18	.	TRBJ2-2	.	TGTGCCAGCTCACTGACAGAACTCACCGGGGAGCTGTTTTTT	CASSLTELTGELFF
TRBV14	.	TRBJ1-5	.	TGTGCCAGCAGCCAATCGGGCAATCAGCCCCAGCATTTT	CASSQSGNQPQHF
TRBV6-1	many	TRBJ2-3	.	TGTGCCAGCAGTGCGGGAGAAGGTCAGACAGATACGCAGTATTTT	CASSAGEGQTDTQYF
TRBV18	.	TRBJ2-6	.	TGTGCCAGCTCACCAAGGGGACATTCGAACTCTGGGGCCAACGTCCTGACTTTC	CASSPRGHSNSGANVLTF
TRBV7-9	.	TRBJ2-5	TRBD1	TGTGCCAGCAGCTGGGGGGACAGGGGGTTTGAGACCCAGTACTTC	CASSWGDRGFETQYF
TRBV14	.	TRBJ2-1	TRBD2	TGTGCCAGCAGCCCACCGGGACTAGGAGCGGGTGAGCAGTTCTTC	CASSPPGLGAGEQFF
TRBV28	.	TRBJ2-7	.	TGTGCCAGCAGTCCCCGCCTCTACGAGCAGTACTTC	CASSPRLYEQYF
TRBV4-3	.	TRBJ2-3	TRBD2	TGCGCCAGCAGCCAAGATCTAGCGGGAGGCACAGATACGCAGTATTTT	CASSQDLAGGTDTQYF
TRBV30	.	TRBJ1-5	.	TGTGCCTGGAGTGTAAAACAGGTCGGTCAGCCCCAGCATTTT	CAWSVKQVGQPQHF
TRBV28	once	TRBJ2-5	TRBD2	TGTGCCAGCAGTTTACCCAGACTAGCGGGGGGGTCAGAGACCCAGTACTTC	CASSLPRLAGGSETQYF
TRBV27	.	TRBJ2-1	.	TGTGCCAGCAGTTTTCGAGGAGACTACAATGAGCAGTTCTTC	CASSFRGDYNEQFF
TRBV28	.	TRBJ1-2	.	TGTGCCAGCAGTTCCGTGGGAGACTATCGGGACTACACCTTC	CASSSVGDYRDYTF